Each of the 24 T cell receptor beta chains below was sequenced from the same sample in a study of metastatic and nonmetastatic thyroid tumors. There were no patients who had received any treatment before thyroid surgery. TCRdb reassembled clones from the PCR reads with MiXCR. The data contain 15,000 to 20,000 clones, roughly 25% of them singletons. The sequencing input was adjacent normal tissue. The source of these receptors is a female donor with papillary thyroid cancer or a benign thyroid nodule (not recorded which). Some clones in this sample may be carry-over from other donors' samples.

The rearrangement links TRBV27 to TRBJ1-1; D uncertain. CDR3 size: 14 residues. The V end lost 2 bases, the J end lost 4 bases, and 11 bases lay between the germline ends. Per germline, CDR1 MNHEY and CDR2 SMNVEV (reference sequence). The CDR3 loop reads CASSLDQTATEAFF. CDR3 in DNA: TGTGCCAGCAGTTTAGACCAAACCGCCACTGAAGCTTTCTTT.

This rearrangement joins TRBV7-9 to TRBJ2-5; 9 nucleotides agree with TRBD2. Germline CDR1 and CDR2: SEHNR and FQNEAQ (reference sequence). V gave up 2 bases and J gave up 5 bases; unmatched junction bases: 9. CDR3 size: 16 residues. The CDR3 DNA reads TGTGCCAGCAGCTTAAGGGGGACTAGCTCGCGGGAGACCCAGTACTTC. Its translation is CASSLRGTSSRETQYF. Based on the CDR3 plus reference TRBV7-9 and TRBJ2-5, the full variable domain is DTGVSQNPRHKITKRGQNVTFRCDPISEHNRLYWYRQTLGQGPEFLTYFQNEAQLEKSRLLSDRFSAERPKGSFSTLEIQRTEQGDSAMYLCASSLRGTSSRETQYFGPGTRLLVL.

This chain links TRBV20-1 with TRBJ1-2; TRBD1 might be the D (5 bases). CDR3 length: 15 amino acids. Trimming left V 2 bases short and J 1 base short, with 14 bases between. Germline CDR1 DFQATT, CDR2 SNEGSKA (reference sequence). The DNA of the CDR3 is TGCAGTGCTAGACTTCAGGGCTCTCTTAACTATGGCTACACCTTC. This gives the protein CSARLQGSLNYGYTF.

This clone was seen a few times. The chain has TRBV10-3 and TRBJ1-2; tentative D call: TRBD1 (5 bases). Looked up from germline, CDR1 is ENHRY and CDR2 is SYGVKD. The CDR3 loop spans 13 amino acids. V was clipped by 4 bases and J by 8 bases, with 14 bases between them. DNA of the CDR3: TGTGCCATCAGTGGGGGACGCCCGGGGGGCTACACCTTC. Protein: CAISGGRPGGYTF.

This clone has only a few counts. The chain couples TRBV7-2 to TRBJ1-6, with a weak D call TRBD1 (6 bases). V lost 3 bases, J lost 3 bases, and 9 bases lay in between. The germline V gene has CDR1 SGHTA and CDR2 FQGNSA. The CDR3 is 15 residues long. This CDR3 is CASSFNRVYNSPLHF. The CDR3 DNA follows: TGTGCCAGCAGCTTTAACAGGGTCTATAATTCACCCCTCCACTTT.

The V and J genes are TRBV4-3 and TRBJ2-2, with D unclear. Germline assignment: CDR1 LGHNA and CDR2 YSLEER. This CDR3 spans 18 amino acids. V was trimmed by 0 bases and J by 1 base, leaving 15 bases between them. The CDR3 sequence: CASSQDLGIPGNTGELFF. DNA of the CDR3: TGCGCCAGCAGCCAAGATCTCGGTATCCCTGGGAACACCGGGGAGCTGTTTTTT.

This clone was detected only a few times. Written as DNA, the CDR3 is TGTGCCAGCAGCCAAGGTGTAGCCTATGGCTACACCTTC. Translation: CASSQGVAYGYTF. The chain is built from TRBV3-1 and TRBJ1-2; D remains unclear. There are 13 residues in the CDR3. Trimming removed 1 base at V and 4 bases at J, with 7 bases between. Germline V CDR1 and CDR2: LGHDT, YNNKEL (reference sequence).

This clone has more than one count but fewer than ten. V usage is TRBV7-9 and J usage is TRBJ2-4, with D unclear. This CDR3 has 15 residues. Trimming took off 4 bases at V and 0 bases at J, with 10 bases between the two ends. From germline, CDR1 is SEHNR and CDR2 FQNEAQ (reference sequence). For the CDR3, the DNA is TGTGCCAGCAGCTCGGGCGATATAGCCAAAAACATTCAGTACTTC. Translating it yields CASSSGDIAKNIQYF. Filled out from reference TRBV7-9 and TRBJ2-4, the complete variable domain reads DTGVSQNPRHKITKRGQNVTFRCDPISEHNRLYWYRQTLGQGPEFLTYFQNEAQLEKSRLLSDRFSAERPKGSFSTLEIQRTEQGDSAMYLCASSSGDIAKNIQYFGAGTRLSVL.

This sequence joins TRBV20-1 and TRBJ2-1; 7 nucleotides align to TRBD2. Germline V gene sequence: CDR1 DFQATT, CDR2 SNEGSKA (reference sequence). V trimming: 0 bases; J trimming: 8 bases; junction bases outside the gene matches: 16. This CDR3 comprises 17 residues. The CDR3 nucleotides are TGCAGTGCTAGAGATCTTGCTAGCGGAGGTAGTATGTATGAGCAGTTCTTC. As protein: CSARDLASGGSMYEQFF.

This clone was counted once. The chain uses TRBV5-1 and TRBJ2-7, with 9 positions matching TRBD1. There are 15 residues in the CDR3. The V gene end was trimmed by 5 bases and the J gene end by 4 bases; junction bases not matched to a gene: 10. CDR1 and CDR2 from the germline V gene are SGHRS and YFSETQ. For the CDR3, the DNA is TGCGCCAGCAGGCGGATGGGACAGGGAGAATACGAGCAGTACTTC. It yields the protein CASRRMGQGEYEQYF.

This clone showed up just once. The chain has TRBV7-9 and TRBJ2-7; the match to TRBD2 covers 10 bases. CDR1 SEHNR and CDR2 FQNEAQ come from the germline V gene (reference sequence). There are 15 residues in the CDR3. V lost 4 bases to trimming and J lost 3 bases; unmatched junction nucleotides: 6. The CDR3 loop is CASSSTGTSDYEQYF. The CDR3 bases are TGTGCCAGCAGCTCTACCGGGACTAGCGACTACGAGCAGTACTTC.

This chain joins TRBV3-1 and TRBJ1-5; D possibly corresponds to TRBD1 (5 bases). There are 14 residues in the CDR3. Germline V CDR1 and CDR2: LGHDT, YNNKEL (reference sequence). V dropped 5 bases and J dropped 3 bases, with 11 bases sitting between them. CDR3 DNA: TGTGCCAGCAGCGCCAGGGCCGTCAATCAGCCCCAGCATTTT. As protein: CASSARAVNQPQHF.

This clone was found a few times. The chain carries TRBV19 and TRBJ2-1, with 7 bases fitting TRBD2. The length of the CDR3 is 13 residues. CDR1 is LNHDA, CDR2 SQIVND, per germline (reference sequence). The junction had 4 bases not matched to a gene; V was cut back by 5 bases and J by 6 bases. Here the CDR3 reads CASSFRLANEQFF. CDR3 nucleotide sequence: TGTGCCAGTAGTTTCCGACTAGCCAATGAGCAGTTCTTC. Together with reference TRBV19 and TRBJ2-1, the CDR3 gives the full variable domain: DGGITQSPKYLFRKEGQNVTLSCEQNLNHDAMYWYRQDPGQGLRLIYYSQIVNDFQKGDIAEGYSVSREKKESFPLTVTSAQKNPTAFYLCASSFRLANEQFFGPGTRLTVL.

This chain connects TRBV12-3 or TRBV12-4 to TRBJ2-1, with D perhaps assigned TRBD1 or TRBD2 (5 bases each). The CDR3 is 16 amino acids. V was shortened by 4 bases and J by 1 base, with 14 bases between the two germline ends. CDR3 region: CASSSSRDGSYNEQFF. Here the CDR3 DNA reads TGTGCCAGCAGTTCCTCCCGGGACGGATCCTACAATGAGCAGTTCTTC.

This chain links TRBV13 with TRBJ1-2; 10 bases fit TRBD1. The length of the CDR3 is 11 residues. V lost 3 bases to trimming and J lost 13 bases; unmatched junction nucleotides: 2. Germline V CDR1 and CDR2: PRHDT, FYEKMQ (reference sequence). Here the CDR3 reads CASSLGQGCTF. The DNA of the CDR3 is TGTGCCAGCAGCTTGGGACAGGGGTGCACCTTC.

As concerns this clone: One end of the junction is discordant with germline, which a read error may explain. The DNA of the CDR3 is TGCGCCTGCAGCTTGGCCGAAGGGTTCGAGCTGTACTTC. This codes for CACSLAEGFELYF. The chain is built from TRBV5-1 and TRBJ2-7; the D is unclear. Germline V lookup: CDR1 SGHRS, CDR2 YFSETQ. The CDR3 is 13 residues long.

The chain combines TRBV6-1 with TRBJ1-1, with TRBD1 matching 7 bases. V trimming: 9 bases; J trimming: 2 bases; junction bases outside the gene matches: 12. Germline V gene sequence: CDR1 MNHNS, CDR2 SASEGT. This CDR3 contains 15 residues. In DNA, the CDR3 is TGTGCCAGTATGACGGGACAGCCCTATAACACTGAAGCTTTCTTT. It yields the protein CASMTGQPYNTEAFF.

The sample holds a few counts of this clone. The J gene is TRBJ2-7, the V gene TRBV24-1; 10 bases align to TRBD1. Germline loops: CDR1 KGHDR, CDR2 SFDVKD. This CDR3 has 13 amino acids. The V gene end was trimmed by 5 bases and the J gene end by 3 bases; junction bases not matched to a gene: 0. In DNA form, the CDR3 reads TGTGCCACCAGTGGGACAGGGGGCTACGAGCAGTACTTC. It translates to CATSGTGGYEQYF.

There are many counts of this clone. This chain connects TRBV11-3 to TRBJ2-5; unclear D gene. Trimming took off 2 bases at V and 4 bases at J, with 8 bases between the two ends. The CDR3 extends over 13 amino acids. CDR1 and CDR2 from the germline V gene are SGHNT and YENEEA. The CDR3 loop reads CASSLTKGETQYF. In nucleotides, the CDR3 is TGTGCCAGCAGCTTAACCAAGGGAGAGACCCAGTACTTC.

Only a few counts were recorded for this clone. V and J are TRBV20-1 and TRBJ2-1; D possibly corresponds to TRBD2 (6 bases). The CDR3 is 15 amino acids. V was cut by 5 bases and J by 4 bases, with 18 bases left in between. Looked up from germline, CDR1 is DFQATT and CDR2 is SNEGSKA (reference sequence). CDR3 in DNA: TGCAGTGCTCGCCCTGGGGGGTCGGGATACAATGAGCAGTTCTTC. As protein: CSARPGGSGYNEQFF.

The genes are TRBV11-3 and TRBJ1-1, with a possible D match to TRBD1 (6 bases). Germline CDR1 and CDR2: SGHNT and YENEEA. The germline V and J ends were trimmed by 5 bases and 1 base, with 11 bases remaining between them. The CDR3 contains 14 residues. The CDR3 reads CASSQTGTNTEAFF. In nucleotides, the CDR3 is TGTGCCAGCAGCCAGACAGGAACGAACACTGAAGCTTTCTTT.

A few counts support this clone. The chain joins TRBV6-9 to TRBJ2-7; no reliable D call. Germline CDR1 is MNHGY and CDR2 is SVAAGI. The CDR3 runs to 12 residues. The V end lost 4 bases, the J end lost 9 bases, and 13 bases lay between the germline ends. The DNA for the CDR3 is TGTGCCAGCAGTTCGCTCGACTCTTGGCAGTACTTC. The encoded protein is CASSSLDSWQYF.

The V and J genes are TRBV30 and TRBJ2-6; TRBD2 might be the D (5 bases). The germline gives CDR1 GTSNPN, CDR2 SVGIG (reference sequence). The CDR3 extends over 13 amino acids. V gave up 3 bases and J gave up 2 bases, with 5 bases separating them. The CDR3 region has the DNA TGTGCCTGGAGGAGGGCTGGGGCCAACGTCCTGACTTTC. It encodes CAWRRAGANVLTF.

A few counts support this clone. This chain links TRBV27 with TRBJ2-3; 12 bases match TRBD2. The CDR3 covers 16 residues. V lost 10 bases to trimming and J lost 2 bases; unmatched junction nucleotides: 10. CDR1 is MNHEY, CDR2 SMNVEV, per germline (reference sequence). The CDR3 protein is CATGLAGPYTTDTQYF. The CDR3 DNA reads as TGTGCCACAGGACTAGCGGGACCATACACCACAGATACGCAGTATTTT.